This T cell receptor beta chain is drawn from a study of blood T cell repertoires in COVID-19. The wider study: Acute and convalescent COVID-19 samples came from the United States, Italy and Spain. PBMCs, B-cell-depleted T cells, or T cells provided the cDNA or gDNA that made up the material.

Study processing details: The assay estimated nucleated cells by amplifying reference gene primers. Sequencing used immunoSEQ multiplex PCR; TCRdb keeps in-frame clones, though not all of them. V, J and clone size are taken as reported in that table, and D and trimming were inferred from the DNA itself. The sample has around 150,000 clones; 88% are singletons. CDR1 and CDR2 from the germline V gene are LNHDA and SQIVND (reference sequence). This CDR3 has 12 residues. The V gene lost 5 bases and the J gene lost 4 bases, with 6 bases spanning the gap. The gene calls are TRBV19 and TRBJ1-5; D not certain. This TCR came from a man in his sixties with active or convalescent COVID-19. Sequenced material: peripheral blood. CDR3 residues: CASSPGNQPQHF. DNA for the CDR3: TGTGCCAGTAGTCCGGGAAATCAGCCCCAGCATTTT.